This T cell receptor beta chain was documented in a study of T cells in Graves' hyperthyroidism and ophthalmopathy. Amplified TCR beta CDR3 regions derived from RNA transcripts. HTBI primers drove first-round RT-PCR of the TCR CDR3. TCRdb re-derived calls from the multiplex PCR reads in MiXCR, one entry per CDR3 protein. The table records fewer than 750,000 distinct CDR3 sequences, over 12% of them present only once. Clinical symptoms, serum thyroxine, TRAb, thyroid ultrasound and orbital computed tomography informed diagnoses. What was sequenced was blood. The receptor's source is a woman in her forties with Graves' ophthalmopathy.

The CDR3 DNA reads TGTGCCAGCAGCTCCAGGACAGGGCAGTACTTC. This sequence encodes CASSSRTGQYF. The chain uses TRBV11-3 and TRBJ2-7, with 7 positions matching TRBD1. The CDR3 totals 11 residues. Unmatched junction bases numbered 3, after V lost 4 bases and J lost 9 bases. The germline V gene has CDR1 SGHNT and CDR2 YENEEA.